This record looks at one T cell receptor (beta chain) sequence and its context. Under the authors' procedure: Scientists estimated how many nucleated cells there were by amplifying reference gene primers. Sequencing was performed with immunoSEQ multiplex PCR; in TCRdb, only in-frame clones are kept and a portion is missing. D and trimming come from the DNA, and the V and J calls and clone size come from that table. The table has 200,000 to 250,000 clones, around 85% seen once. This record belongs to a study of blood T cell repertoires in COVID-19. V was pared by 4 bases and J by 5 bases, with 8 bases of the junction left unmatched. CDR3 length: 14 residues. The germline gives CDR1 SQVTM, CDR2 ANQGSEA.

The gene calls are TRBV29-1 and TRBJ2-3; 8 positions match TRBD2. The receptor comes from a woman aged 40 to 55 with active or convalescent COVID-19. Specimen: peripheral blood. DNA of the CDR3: TGCAGCGTTGTGCCGGGGGGGCGCGGAGATACGCAGTATTTT. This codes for CSVVPGGRGDTQYF.